This T cell receptor beta chain was identified in a study of T cell changes during pregnancy in multiple sclerosis. Only in-frame clones appear in the TCRdb table, and some are missing; sequencing was by immunoSEQ multiplex PCR. Of some 60,000 clones listed, approximately 90% are singletons. Between the trimmed V and J ends, which lost 0 bases and 1 base, there was a span of 10 bases. The germline gives CDR1 LGHNA, CDR2 YNFKEQ. There are 16 residues in the CDR3. The sequence derives from a female donor with multiple sclerosis, enrolled in a pregnancy study. The chain is built from TRBV4-2 and TRBJ2-1, with a possible D match to TRBD2 (5 bases). Sequencing was performed on CD4+ T cells from peripheral blood mononuclear cells, taken in the third trimester of pregnancy. As DNA, the CDR3 is TGTGCCAGCAGCCAAGAGCTCGAGGGATCCTACAATGAGCAGTTCTTC. Its protein product is CASSQELEGSYNEQFF.